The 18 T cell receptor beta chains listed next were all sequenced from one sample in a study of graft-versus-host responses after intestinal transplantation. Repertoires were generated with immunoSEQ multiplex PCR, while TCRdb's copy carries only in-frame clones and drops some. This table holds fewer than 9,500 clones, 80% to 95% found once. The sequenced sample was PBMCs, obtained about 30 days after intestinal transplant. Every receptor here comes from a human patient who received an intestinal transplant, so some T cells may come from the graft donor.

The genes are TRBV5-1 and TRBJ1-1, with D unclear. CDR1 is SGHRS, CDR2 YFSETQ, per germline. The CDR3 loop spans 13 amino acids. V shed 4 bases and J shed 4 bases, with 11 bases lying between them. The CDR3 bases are TGCGCCAGCAGCCCCAGACGGGGCACTGAAGCTTTCTTT. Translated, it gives CASSPRRGTEAFF.

CDR3 residues: CASSLEGGAIQQFF. DNA of the CDR3: TGTGCCAGCAGCTTAGAAGGGGGGGCGATCCAGCAGTTCTTC. The chain recombines TRBV7-9 with TRBJ2-1; D is possibly TRBD2 (7 bases). This CDR3 has 14 amino acids. Trimming shortened V by 1 base and J by 11 bases, and 15 bases separated the two germline ends. CDR1 and CDR2 (germline): SEHNR, FQNEAQ (reference sequence). The full variable domain, with the rest looked up from reference TRBV7-9 and TRBJ2-1, is DTGVSQNPRHKITKRGQNVTFRCDPISEHNRLYWYRQTLGQGPEFLTYFQNEAQLEKSRLLSDRFSAERPKGSFSTLEIQRTEQGDSAMYLCASSLEGGAIQQFFGPGTRLTVL.

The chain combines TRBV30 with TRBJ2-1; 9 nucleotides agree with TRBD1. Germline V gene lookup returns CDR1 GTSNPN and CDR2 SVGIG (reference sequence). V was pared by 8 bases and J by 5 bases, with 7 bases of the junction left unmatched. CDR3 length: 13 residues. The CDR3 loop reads CAGPGQGHNEQFF. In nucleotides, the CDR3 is TGTGCCGGACCGGGACAGGGACACAATGAGCAGTTCTTC.

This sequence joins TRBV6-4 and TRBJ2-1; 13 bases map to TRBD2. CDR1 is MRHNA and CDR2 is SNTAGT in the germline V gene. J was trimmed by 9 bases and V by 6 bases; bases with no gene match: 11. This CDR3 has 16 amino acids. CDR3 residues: CASSLKTSGGESEQFF. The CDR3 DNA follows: TGTGCCAGCAGCCTCAAAACTAGCGGGGGGGAGAGTGAGCAGTTCTTC.

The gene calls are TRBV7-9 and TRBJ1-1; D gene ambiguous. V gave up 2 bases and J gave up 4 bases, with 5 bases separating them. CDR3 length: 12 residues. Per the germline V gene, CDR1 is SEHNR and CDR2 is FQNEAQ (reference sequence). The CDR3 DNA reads TGTGCCAGCAGCTTAAAGGGCACTGAAGCTTTCTTT. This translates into CASSLKGTEAFF.

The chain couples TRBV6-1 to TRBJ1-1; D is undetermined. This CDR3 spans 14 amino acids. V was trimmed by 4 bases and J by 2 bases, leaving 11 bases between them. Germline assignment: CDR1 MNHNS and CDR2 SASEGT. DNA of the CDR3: TGTGCCAGCAGTGCCCACAGTTCTAACACTGAAGCTTTCTTT. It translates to CASSAHSSNTEAFF.

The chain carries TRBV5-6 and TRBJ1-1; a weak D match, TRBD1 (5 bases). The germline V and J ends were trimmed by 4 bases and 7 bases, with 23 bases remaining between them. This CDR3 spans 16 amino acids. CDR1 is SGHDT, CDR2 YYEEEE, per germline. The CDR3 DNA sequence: TGTGCCAGCAGCCGCGTTAAGGAGGGGATGTTTGGTGAAGCTTTCTTT. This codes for CASSRVKEGMFGEAFF.

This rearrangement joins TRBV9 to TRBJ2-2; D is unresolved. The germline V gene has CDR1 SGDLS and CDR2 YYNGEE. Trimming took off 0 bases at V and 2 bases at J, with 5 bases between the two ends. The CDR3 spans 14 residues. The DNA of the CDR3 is TGTGCCAGCAGCGTAGGCGGCAACACCGGGGAGCTGTTTTTT. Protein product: CASSVGGNTGELFF.

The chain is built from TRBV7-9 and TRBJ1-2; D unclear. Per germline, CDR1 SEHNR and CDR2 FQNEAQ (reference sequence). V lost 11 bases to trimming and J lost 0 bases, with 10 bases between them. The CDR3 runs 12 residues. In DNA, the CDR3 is TGTGCCGCCTCCGGGTCTAACTATGGCTACACCTTC. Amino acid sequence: CAASGSNYGYTF.

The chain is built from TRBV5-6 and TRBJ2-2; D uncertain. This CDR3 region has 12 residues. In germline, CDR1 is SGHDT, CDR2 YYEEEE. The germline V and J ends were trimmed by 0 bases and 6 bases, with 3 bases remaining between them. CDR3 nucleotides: TGTGCCAGCAGCTTGGTCCCCGGGGAGCTGTTTTTT. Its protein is CASSLVPGELFF.

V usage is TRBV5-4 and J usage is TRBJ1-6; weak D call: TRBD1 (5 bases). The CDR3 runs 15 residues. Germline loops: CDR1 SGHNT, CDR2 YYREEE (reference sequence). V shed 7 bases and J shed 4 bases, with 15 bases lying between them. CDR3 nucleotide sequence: TGTGCCAGCGGACATCAGGAAAGGTATAATTCACCCCTCCACTTT. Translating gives CASGHQERYNSPLHF.

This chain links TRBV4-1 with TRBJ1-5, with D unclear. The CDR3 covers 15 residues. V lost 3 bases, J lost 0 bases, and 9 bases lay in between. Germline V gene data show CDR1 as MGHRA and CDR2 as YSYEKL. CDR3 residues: CASSQAYDSNQPQHF. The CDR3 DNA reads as TGCGCCAGCAGCCAGGCTTACGATAGCAATCAGCCCCAGCATTTT.

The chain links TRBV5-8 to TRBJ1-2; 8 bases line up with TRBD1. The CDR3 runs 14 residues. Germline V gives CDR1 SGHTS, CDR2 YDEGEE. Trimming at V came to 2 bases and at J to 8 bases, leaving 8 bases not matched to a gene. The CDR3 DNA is TGTGCCAGCAGCTTAGGACAGGGTTGGCGCGGCTACACCTTC. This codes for CASSLGQGWRGYTF.

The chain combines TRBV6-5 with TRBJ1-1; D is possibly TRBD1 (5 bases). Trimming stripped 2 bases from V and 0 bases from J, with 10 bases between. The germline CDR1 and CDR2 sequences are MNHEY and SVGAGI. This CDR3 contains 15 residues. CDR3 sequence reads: CASSYLGGMNTEAFF. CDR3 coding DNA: TGTGCCAGCAGTTACCTGGGGGGGATGAACACTGAAGCTTTCTTT.

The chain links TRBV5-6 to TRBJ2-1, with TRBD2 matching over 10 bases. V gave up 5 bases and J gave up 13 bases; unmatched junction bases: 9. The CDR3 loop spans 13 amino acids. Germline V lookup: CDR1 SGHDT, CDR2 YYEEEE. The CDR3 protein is CASRSPGLASQFF. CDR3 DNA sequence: TGTGCCAGCAGATCACCGGGACTAGCGTCTCAGTTCTTC. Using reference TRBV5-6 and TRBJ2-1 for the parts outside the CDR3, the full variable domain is DAGVTQSPTHLIKTRGQQVTLRCSPKSGHDTVSWYQQALGQGPQFIFQYYEEEERQRGNFPDRFSGHQFPNYSSELNVNALLLGDSALYLCASRSPGLASQFFGPGTRLTVL.

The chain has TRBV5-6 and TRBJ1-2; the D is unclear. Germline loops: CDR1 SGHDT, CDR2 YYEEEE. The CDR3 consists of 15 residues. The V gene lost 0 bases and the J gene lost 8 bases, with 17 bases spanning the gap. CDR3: CASSLGAYQLIGYTF. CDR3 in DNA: TGTGCCAGCAGCTTGGGGGCATACCAATTGATCGGCTACACCTTC.

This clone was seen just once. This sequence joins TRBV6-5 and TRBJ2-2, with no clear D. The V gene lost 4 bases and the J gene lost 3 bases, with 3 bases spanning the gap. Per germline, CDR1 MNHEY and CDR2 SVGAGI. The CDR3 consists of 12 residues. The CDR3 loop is CASSWYTGELFF. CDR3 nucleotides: TGTGCCAGCAGTTGGTACACCGGGGAGCTGTTTTTT.

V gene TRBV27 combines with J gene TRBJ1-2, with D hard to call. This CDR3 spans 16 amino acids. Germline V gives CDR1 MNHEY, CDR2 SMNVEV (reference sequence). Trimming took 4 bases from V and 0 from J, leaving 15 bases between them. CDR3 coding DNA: TGTGCCAGCAGTTCAGATGCATTGGAAGCTAACTATGGCTACACCTTC. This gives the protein CASSSDALEANYGYTF.